Listed here is a single TCR beta chain. The data derive from a study of control samples from healthy donors and cancer patients. CDR1 LNHDA and CDR2 SQIVND come from the germline V gene (reference sequence). Trimming took off 9 bases at V and 5 bases at J, with 16 bases between the two ends. The CDR3 extends over 13 amino acids. Measured with immunoSEQ multiplex PCR; TCRdb has only the in-frame clones, and not every one. The table lists 70,000 or so clones, roughly 80% of them singletons. This clonotype was sampled from a man between 50 and 59 years old in good health. The chain carries TRBV19 and TRBJ1-2; the D gene is possibly TRBD1 (5 bases). The material sequenced was blood. CDR3 in amino acids: CASIDWGKYGYTF. CDR3 bases: TGTGCCAGCATCGACTGGGGGAAGTATGGCTACACCTTC.